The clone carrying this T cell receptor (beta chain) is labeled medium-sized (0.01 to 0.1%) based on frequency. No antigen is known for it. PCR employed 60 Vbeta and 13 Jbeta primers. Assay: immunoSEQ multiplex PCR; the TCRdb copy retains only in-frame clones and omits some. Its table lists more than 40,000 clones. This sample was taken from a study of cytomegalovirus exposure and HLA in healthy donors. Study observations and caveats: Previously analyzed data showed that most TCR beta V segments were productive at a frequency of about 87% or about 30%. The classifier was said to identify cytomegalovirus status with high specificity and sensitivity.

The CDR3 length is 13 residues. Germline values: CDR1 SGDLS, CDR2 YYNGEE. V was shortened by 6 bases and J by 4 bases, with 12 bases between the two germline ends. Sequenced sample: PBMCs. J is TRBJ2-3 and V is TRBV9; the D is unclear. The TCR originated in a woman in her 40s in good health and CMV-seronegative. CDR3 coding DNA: TGTGCCAGCATGGCGGATTCGGCAGATACGCAGTATTTT. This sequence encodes CASMADSADTQYF.